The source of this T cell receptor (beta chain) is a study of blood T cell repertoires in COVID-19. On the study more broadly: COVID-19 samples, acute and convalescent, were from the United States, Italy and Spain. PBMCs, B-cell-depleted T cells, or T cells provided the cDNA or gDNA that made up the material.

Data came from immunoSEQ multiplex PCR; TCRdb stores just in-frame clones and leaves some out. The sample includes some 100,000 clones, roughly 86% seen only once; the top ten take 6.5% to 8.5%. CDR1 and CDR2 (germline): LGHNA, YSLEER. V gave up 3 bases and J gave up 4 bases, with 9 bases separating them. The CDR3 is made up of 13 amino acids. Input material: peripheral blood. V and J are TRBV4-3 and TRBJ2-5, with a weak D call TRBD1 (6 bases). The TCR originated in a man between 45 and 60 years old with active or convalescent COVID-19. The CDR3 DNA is TGCGCCAGCAGCCAGACAGGTGCAGAGACCCAGTACTTC. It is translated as CASSQTGAETQYF.